The present TCR beta chain was sequenced within a study of early T cells in non-severe SARS-CoV-2 infection (dated by TCRdb to the early 2020s). Context from the whole study: Bulk RNA from unsorted whole blood was used for TCR sequencing, so alpha and beta chains could not be paired.

The CDR3 starts with the cysteine, ends with the phenylalanine, and has 10 residues. CDR3 DNA only is kept here, 30 bases in frame from base 1. CDR1 and CDR2 were assigned from the germline V gene as SQVTM and ANQGSEA. Trimming at the junction amounts to 7 bases on V and 2 bases on J, and the germline ends lie 4 bases apart. Overall study outcomes, separate from this receptor: VDJdb matching was skewed toward anti-spike CD8 responses, so virus-specific expansions were likely underestimated and private and CD4 specificities were missed.

This clonotype was recorded a few times. No cognate antigen has been identified for it. Base qualities are not at hand, and no much larger clone is one base apart. The study was a case-control design nested within a healthcare worker cohort in London, UK, with weekly nasopharyngeal swab PCR tests and blood sampling. Healthcare workers were recruited between 23 and 31 March 2020, during the week of the UK lockdown, and were followed weekly for up to roughly 16 weeks. Receptor amplification or capture employed 5' RACE. The instrument was a NextSeq 500. To correct for sequencing error and PCR bias, the TCR library protocol tagged individual cDNA molecules with unique molecular identifiers. Both TCR alpha and beta chains were sequenced, and tight co-correlation was observed between alpha and beta sequence abundances in each sample. Concerning the study's data processing: Decombinator V4 was used to perform V gene, J gene and CDR3 annotation of TCR sequences. TCRs were defined as expanded if a significant change between any two time points was detected under a Poisson model with p below 0.0001. TCR abundances were normalised to the total number of TCRs sequenced in each sample and reported as counts per million. MAIT TCRs were defined by TRAV1-2 paired with TRAJ12, TRAJ20 or TRAJ33, and iNKT TCRs by TRAV10 paired with TRAJ18. VDJdb, accessed 1 November 2021, was searched for CMV, EBV and SARS-CoV-2 annotated TCRs, with TCRs annotated for multiple antigens excluded. Starting from the raw public reads, TCRdb applied fastp trimming at Q25, assembled clones with MiXCR and retained in-frame beta chains. Each entry is one CDR3 protein sequence, shown with its most common DNA and genes. These V and J calls are TCRdb output, not the study's own analysis. The sample table records more than 65,000 distinct CDR3 sequences; roughly 13% of these occur just once. Jointly, the top ten make up approximately 1.1% of the sample.

The chain is made from TRBV29-1 and TRBJ2-3; too little of a D gene remains to name it. The receptor's source is an adult who was a healthcare worker with PCR-confirmed SARS-CoV-2 infection or an uninfected control (not recorded which). The specimen was whole blood. DNA sequence: TGCAGCGAAAACACAGATACGCAGTATTTT. It is translated as CSENTDTQYF.